This T cell receptor (beta chain) was sequenced in a study of blood T cells in healthy people across ages. Findings of the study overall: There was a strong correlation between TCR beta diversity and naive T cell percentage. Versus aged donors, long-lived donors had higher diversity and more naive CD4+ cells.

There are 12 residues in the CDR3. Trimming pared 7 bases from V and 9 bases from J, leaving 13 bases between. CDR1 and CDR2 from the germline V gene are LGHNA and YNFKEQ. The people who gave samples were healthy Caucasians from Russia, aged roughly 6 to 100. Next came a second PCR, run for about 6 to 12 cycles, which used a sample-barcoded 5' primer along with a J-beta primer mix. TCRdb reprocessed the 5' RACE reads with MiXCR, giving one entry per CDR3 protein. The sample lists roughly 700,000 distinct CDR3 sequences; 32% were seen once. This clonotype has only one observation. The antigen is unknown.

Sequencing was performed on blood. This TCR was recovered from a woman aged 80 or over in good health. The chain recombines TRBV4-2 with TRBJ2-1; D remains unclear. CDR3 protein: CASNPRTGEQFF. The CDR3 coding sequence is TGTGCCAGCAACCCTAGGACGGGTGAGCAGTTCTTC.